The T cell receptor (beta chain) under discussion was sequenced for a study of vaccination effects on CD4 cells after COVID-19. Study-level information: Participants completed two doses of the BNT162b2 or mRNA-1273 vaccine. Overall study results and limits: The study dataset contains few convalescent patients and includes no early post-infection timepoints. Clones from infection and from vaccination both contracted markedly late after vaccination.

Expansion with viral peptide pools was applied to antigen-specific CD4+ T cells by the ViraFEST assay prior to sequencing. Cultured cells yielded isolated CD4+ T cells after around 9 days. It was between March and December 2020 that the person had a SARS-CoV-2 infection confirmed by PCR. Cultures got half-medium changes with IL-2 on days 3 and 7. Germline-derived CDR1 and CDR2 are MNHEY and SVGAGI. The CDR3 runs to 13 residues. V lost 6 bases and J lost 7; bases outside the gene matches: 6. About this clone: Its specificity is not known.

Sequencing used immunoSEQ multiplex PCR; TCRdb keeps in-frame clones, though not all of them. The table shows 45,000 to 70,000 clones, with 75% to 85% occurring only once. The sequence came from a human donor who had a prior SARS-CoV-2 infection. This chain uses TRBV6-5 with TRBJ1-2; 9 bases are a match to TRBD1. Specimen: CD4+ T cells from PBMCs cultured with HIV peptides, collected before COVID-19 vaccination. Subset noted: HIV-1 Nef peptide pool negative control/reference culture. The CDR3 protein is CASRLTGGLGYTF. The DNA of the CDR3 is TGTGCCAGCAGACTCACAGGGGGCCTTGGCTACACCTTC.